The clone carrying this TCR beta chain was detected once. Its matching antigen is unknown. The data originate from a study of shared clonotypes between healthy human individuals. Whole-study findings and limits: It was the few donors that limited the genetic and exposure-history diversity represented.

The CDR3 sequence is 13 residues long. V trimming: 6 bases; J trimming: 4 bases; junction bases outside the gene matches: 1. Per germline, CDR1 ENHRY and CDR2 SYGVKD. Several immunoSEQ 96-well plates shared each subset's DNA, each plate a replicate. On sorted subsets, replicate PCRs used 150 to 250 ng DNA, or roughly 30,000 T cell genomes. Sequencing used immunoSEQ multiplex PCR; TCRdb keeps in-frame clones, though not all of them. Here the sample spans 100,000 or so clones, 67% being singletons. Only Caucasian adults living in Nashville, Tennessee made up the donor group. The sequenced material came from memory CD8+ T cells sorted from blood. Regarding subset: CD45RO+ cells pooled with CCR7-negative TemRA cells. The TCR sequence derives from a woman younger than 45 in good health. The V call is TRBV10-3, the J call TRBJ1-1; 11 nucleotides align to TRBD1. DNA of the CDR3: TGTGCCATCAGGGACAGGGGGCTCACTGAAGCTTTCTTT. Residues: CAIRDRGLTEAFF.